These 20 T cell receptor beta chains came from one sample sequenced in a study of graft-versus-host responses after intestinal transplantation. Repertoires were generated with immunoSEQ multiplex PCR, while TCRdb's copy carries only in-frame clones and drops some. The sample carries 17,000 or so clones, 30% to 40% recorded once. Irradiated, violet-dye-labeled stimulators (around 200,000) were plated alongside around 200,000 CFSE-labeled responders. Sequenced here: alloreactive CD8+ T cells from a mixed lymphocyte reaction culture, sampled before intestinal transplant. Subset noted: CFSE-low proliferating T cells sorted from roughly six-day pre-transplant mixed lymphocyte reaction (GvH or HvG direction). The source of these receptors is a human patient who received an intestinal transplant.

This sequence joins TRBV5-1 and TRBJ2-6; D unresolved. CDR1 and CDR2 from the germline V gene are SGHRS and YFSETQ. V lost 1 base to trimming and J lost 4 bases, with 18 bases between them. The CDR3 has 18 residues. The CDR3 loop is CASSLRPLGFVGANVLTF. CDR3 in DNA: TGCGCCAGCAGCTTGCGGCCACTGGGATTTGTCGGGGCCAACGTCCTGACTTTC. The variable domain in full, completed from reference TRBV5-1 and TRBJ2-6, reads KAGVTQTPRYLIKTRGQQVTLSCSPISGHRSVSWYQQTPGQGLQFLFEYFSETQRNKGNFPGRFSGRQFSNSRSEMNVSTLELGDSALYLCASSLRPLGFVGANVLTFGAGSRLTVL.

This CDR3 is CASSSRLAGRTDTQYF. CDR3 coding DNA: TGTGCCAGCAGCTCCCGACTAGCGGGAAGGACAGATACGCAGTATTTT. This rearrangement joins TRBV7-4 to TRBJ2-3; 11 bases line up with TRBD2. V lost 4 bases to trimming and J lost 3 bases; unmatched junction nucleotides: 6. This CDR3 is built from 16 residues. CDR1 is SGHVT and CDR2 is SQSDAQ in the germline V gene.

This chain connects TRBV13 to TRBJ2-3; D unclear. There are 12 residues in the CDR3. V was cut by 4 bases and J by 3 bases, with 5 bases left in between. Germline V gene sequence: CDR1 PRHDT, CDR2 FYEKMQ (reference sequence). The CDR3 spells CASSYLTDTQYF. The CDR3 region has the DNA TGTGCCAGCAGCTATCTTACAGATACGCAGTATTTT.

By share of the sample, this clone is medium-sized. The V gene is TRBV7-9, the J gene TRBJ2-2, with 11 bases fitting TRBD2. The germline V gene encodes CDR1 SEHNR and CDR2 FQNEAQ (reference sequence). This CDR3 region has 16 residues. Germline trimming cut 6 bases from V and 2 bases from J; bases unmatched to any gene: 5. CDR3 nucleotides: TGTGCCAGCAGTCTTAGCGGGAGGGGTAACACCGGGGAGCTGTTTTTT. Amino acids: CASSLSGRGNTGELFF.

Here the CDR3 reads CASSLGYRYEQYF. The CDR3 DNA follows: TGTGCCAGCAGCCTGGGATATAGATACGAGCAGTACTTC. The chain is built from TRBV5-6 and TRBJ2-7, with unresolved D. With 4 bases removed from V and 4 bases from J, the gap between germline ends came to 12 bases. CDR3 size: 13 residues. Germline-derived CDR1 and CDR2 are SGHDT and YYEEEE. The full variable domain, completed using reference TRBV5-6 and TRBJ2-7, is DAGVTQSPTHLIKTRGQQVTLRCSPKSGHDTVSWYQQALGQGPQFIFQYYEEEERQRGNFPDRFSGHQFPNYSSELNVNALLLGDSALYLCASSLGYRYEQYFGPGTRLTVT.

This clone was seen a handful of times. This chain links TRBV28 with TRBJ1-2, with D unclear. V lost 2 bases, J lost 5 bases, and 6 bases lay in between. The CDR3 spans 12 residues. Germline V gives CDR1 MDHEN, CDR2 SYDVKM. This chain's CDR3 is CASSLPPYGYTF. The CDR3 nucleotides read TGTGCCAGCAGTTTACCTCCATATGGCTACACCTTC.

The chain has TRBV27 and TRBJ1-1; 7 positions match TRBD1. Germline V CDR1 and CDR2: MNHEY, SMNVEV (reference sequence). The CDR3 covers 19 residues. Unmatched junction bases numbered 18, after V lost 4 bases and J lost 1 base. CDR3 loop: CASSWKTGTESSQNTEAFF. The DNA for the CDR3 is TGTGCCAGCAGTTGGAAAACCGGGACAGAGAGCTCTCAGAACACTGAAGCTTTCTTT.

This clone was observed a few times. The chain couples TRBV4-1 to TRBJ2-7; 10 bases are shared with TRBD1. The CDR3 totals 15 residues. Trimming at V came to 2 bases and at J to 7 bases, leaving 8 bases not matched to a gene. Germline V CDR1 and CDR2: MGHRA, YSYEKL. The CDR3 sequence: CASSQYDRGPSEQYF. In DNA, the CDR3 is TGCGCCAGCAGCCAATATGACAGGGGGCCGAGTGAGCAGTACTTC.

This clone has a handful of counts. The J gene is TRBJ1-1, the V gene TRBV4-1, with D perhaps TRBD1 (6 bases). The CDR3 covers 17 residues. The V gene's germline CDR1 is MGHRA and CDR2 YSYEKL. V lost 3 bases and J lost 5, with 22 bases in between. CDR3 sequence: CASSQNALGGRRTEAFF. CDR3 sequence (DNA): TGCGCCAGCAGCCAGAATGCCCTTGGGGGGCGGAGGACTGAAGCTTTCTTT.

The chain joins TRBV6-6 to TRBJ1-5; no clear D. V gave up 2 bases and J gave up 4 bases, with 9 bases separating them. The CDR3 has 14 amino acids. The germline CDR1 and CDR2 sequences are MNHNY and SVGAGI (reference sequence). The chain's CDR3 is CASSYRGGNQPQHF. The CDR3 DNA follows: TGTGCCAGCAGTTACCGGGGTGGGAATCAGCCCCAGCATTTT.

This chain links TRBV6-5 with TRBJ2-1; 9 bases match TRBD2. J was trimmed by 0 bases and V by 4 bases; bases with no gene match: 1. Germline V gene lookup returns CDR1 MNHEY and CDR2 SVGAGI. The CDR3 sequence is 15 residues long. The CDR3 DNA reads TGTGCCAGCAGTTTTAGCGGGAGCTCCTACAATGAGCAGTTCTTC. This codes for CASSFSGSSYNEQFF.

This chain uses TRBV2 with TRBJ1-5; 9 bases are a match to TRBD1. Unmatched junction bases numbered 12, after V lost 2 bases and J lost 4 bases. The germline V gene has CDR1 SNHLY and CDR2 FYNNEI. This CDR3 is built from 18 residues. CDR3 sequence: CASSELGQGLWGNQPQHF. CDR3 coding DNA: TGTGCCAGCAGTGAATTGGGACAGGGACTATGGGGGAATCAGCCCCAGCATTTT.

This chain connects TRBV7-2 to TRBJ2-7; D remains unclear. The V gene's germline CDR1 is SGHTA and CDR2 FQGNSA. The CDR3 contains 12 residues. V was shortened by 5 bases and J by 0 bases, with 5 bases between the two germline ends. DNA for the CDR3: TGTGCCAGCAGCCCCCCCTCCTACGAGCAGTACTTC. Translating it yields CASSPPSYEQYF.

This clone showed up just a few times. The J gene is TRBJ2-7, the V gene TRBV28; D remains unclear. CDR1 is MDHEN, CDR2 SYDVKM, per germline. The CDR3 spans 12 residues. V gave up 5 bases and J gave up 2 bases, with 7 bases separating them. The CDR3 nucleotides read TGTGCCAGCAGTCTGGGGACCTACGAGCAGTACTTC. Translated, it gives CASSLGTYEQYF.

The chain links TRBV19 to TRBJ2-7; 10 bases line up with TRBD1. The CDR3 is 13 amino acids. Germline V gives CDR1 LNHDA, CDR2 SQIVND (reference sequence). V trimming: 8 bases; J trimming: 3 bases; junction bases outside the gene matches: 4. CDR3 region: CASRDRGNYEQYF. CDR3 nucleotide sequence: TGTGCCAGTCGGGACAGGGGAAACTACGAGCAGTACTTC.

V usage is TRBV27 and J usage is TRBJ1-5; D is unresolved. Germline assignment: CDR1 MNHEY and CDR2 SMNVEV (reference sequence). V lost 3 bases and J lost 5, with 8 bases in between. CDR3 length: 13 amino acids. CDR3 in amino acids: CASSFARDQPQHF. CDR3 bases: TGTGCCAGCAGTTTTGCTAGGGATCAGCCCCAGCATTTT.

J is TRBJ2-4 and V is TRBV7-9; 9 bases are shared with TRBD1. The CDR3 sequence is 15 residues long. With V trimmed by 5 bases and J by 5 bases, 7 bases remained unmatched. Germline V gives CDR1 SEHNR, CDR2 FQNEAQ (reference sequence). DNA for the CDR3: TGTGCCAGCAGCCCCCGGGACAGGGTTGAAAACATTCAGTACTTC. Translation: CASSPRDRVENIQYF.

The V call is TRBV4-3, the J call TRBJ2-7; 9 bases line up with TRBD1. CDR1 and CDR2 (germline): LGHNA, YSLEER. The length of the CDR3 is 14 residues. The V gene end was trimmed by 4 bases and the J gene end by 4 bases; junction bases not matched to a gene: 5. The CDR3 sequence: CASSPGTGLYEQYF. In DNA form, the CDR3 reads TGCGCCAGCAGCCCGGGGACAGGGTTGTACGAGCAGTACTTC.

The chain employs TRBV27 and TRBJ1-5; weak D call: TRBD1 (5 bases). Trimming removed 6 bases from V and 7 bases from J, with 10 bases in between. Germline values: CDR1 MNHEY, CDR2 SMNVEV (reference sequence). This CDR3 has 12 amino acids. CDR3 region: CASSDRGQPQHF. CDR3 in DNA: TGTGCCAGCAGCGATAGGGGCCAGCCCCAGCATTTT.

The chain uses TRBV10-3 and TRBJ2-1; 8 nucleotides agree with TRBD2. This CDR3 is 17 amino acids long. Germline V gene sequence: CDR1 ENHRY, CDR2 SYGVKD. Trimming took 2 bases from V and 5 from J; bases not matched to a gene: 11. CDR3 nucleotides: TGTGCCATCAGTGAGACCTCAAGCGGGAGTCAAGACAATGAGCAGTTCTTC. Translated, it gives CAISETSSGSQDNEQFF.